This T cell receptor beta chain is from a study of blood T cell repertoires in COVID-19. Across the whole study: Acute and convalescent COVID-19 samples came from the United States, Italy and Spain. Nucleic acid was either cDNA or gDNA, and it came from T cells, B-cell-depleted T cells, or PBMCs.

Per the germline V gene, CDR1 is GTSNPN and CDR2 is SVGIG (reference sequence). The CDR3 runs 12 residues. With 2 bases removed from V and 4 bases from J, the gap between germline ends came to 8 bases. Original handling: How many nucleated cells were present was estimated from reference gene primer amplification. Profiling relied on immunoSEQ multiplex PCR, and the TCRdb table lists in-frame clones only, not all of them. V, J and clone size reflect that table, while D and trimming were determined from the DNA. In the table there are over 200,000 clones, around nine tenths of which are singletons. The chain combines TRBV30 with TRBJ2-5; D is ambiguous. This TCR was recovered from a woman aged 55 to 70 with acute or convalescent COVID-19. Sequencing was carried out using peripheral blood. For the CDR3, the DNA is TGTGCCTGGAGTATCACCAGAGAGACCCAGTACTTC. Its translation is CAWSITRETQYF. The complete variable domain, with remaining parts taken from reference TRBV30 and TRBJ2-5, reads SQTIHQWPATLVQPVGSPLSLECTVEGTSNPNLYWYRQAAGRGLQLLFYSVGIGQISSEVPQNLSASRPQDRQFILSSKKLLLSDSGFYLCAWSITRETQYFGPGTRLLVL.